This entry lists 30 T cell receptor beta chains sequenced from one sample in a study of blood T cell repertoires in COVID-19. Method: immunoSEQ multiplex PCR; TCRdb's copy keeps in-frame clones and lacks some. This table holds 250,000 or so clones, roughly four fifths found once. Sequencing was carried out using peripheral blood. Receptor source: a woman in her 70s with acute or convalescent COVID-19.

This rearrangement joins TRBV7-2 to TRBJ2-2; 10 nucleotides align to TRBD1. The germline gives CDR1 SGHTA, CDR2 FQGNSA. The CDR3 is made up of 15 amino acids. V shed 7 bases and J 4 bases; nucleotides not matched to a gene: 6. The CDR3 DNA reads TGTGCCAGCAACGGGACAGGGGCTGGCACCGGGGAGCTGTTTTTT. This gives the protein CASNGTGAGTGELFF.

The chain carries TRBV15 and TRBJ2-1, with TRBD1 matching over 7 bases. Germline V gives CDR1 LNHNV, CDR2 YYDKDF (reference sequence). CDR3 size: 16 residues. Trimming removed 5 bases from V and 1 base from J; junction bases left unmatched: 8. The CDR3 loop is CATSRNTGASYNEQFF. In DNA, the CDR3 is TGTGCCACCAGCCGGAATACAGGGGCGTCCTACAATGAGCAGTTCTTC.

This clone has a handful of counts. The V gene is TRBV13, the J gene TRBJ2-7, with D possibly matching TRBD1 (5 bases). Germline CDR1 is PRHDT and CDR2 is FYEKMQ (reference sequence). V was pared by 5 bases and J by 0 bases, with 14 bases between. This CDR3 is 15 amino acids long. The DNA of the CDR3 is TGTGCCAGCAGCAAGAGACAGTTAAGCTCCTACGAGCAGTACTTC. Translation: CASSKRQLSSYEQYF.

This clone was seen a few times. This sequence joins TRBV21-1 and TRBJ2-7; the D call of TRBD2 is as the table states it, not checked on the DNA. TRBV21-1 is a listed pseudogene. The length of the CDR3 is 10 residues. CDR3 amino acids: CASSAYEQYF. Here the CDR3 DNA reads TGTGCCAGCAGCGCGTACGAGCAGTACTTC.

This clone was found a few times. The rearrangement links TRBV4-3 to TRBJ1-2; D remains unclear. CDR3 length: 12 amino acids. V lost 5 bases and J 5 bases, leaving 9 bases between the germline ends. CDR1 is LGHNA, CDR2 YSLEER, per germline. The CDR3 nucleotides read TGCGCCAGCAGCTTAAACGGGTATGGCTACACCTTC. Protein product: CASSLNGYGYTF.

This clone was observed a handful of times. V and J are TRBV5-6 and TRBJ1-5; 10 bases align to TRBD1. V lost 4 bases to trimming and J lost 4 bases; unmatched junction nucleotides: 5. From germline, CDR1 is SGHDT and CDR2 YYEEEE. There are 15 residues in the CDR3. CDR3: CASSKRDRGNQPQHF. CDR3 DNA sequence: TGTGCCAGCAGCAAGAGGGACAGGGGAAATCAGCCCCAGCATTTT.

The CDR3 loop reads CASSLGFRAASGGLFF. CDR3 nucleotide sequence: TGTGCCAGCAGCTTAGGGTTTCGGGCCGCCTCGGGAGGTCTGTTTTTT. V usage is TRBV7-2 and J usage is TRBJ1-4; D is unclear. Trimming removed 1 base at V and 14 bases at J, with 23 bases between. CDR1 and CDR2 (germline): SGHTA, FQGNSA. The CDR3 totals 16 residues.

This clone occurred once. J is TRBJ1-2 and V is TRBV15; 9 positions agree with TRBD1. The CDR3 consists of 13 residues. The trim removed 2 bases at V and 7 bases at J, leaving 2 bases unmatched. Germline V lookup: CDR1 LNHNV, CDR2 YYDKDF (reference sequence). The CDR3: CATSRRQGGGYTF. The CDR3 DNA sequence: TGTGCCACCAGCAGACGACAGGGGGGTGGCTACACCTTC.

This sequence joins TRBV5-4 and TRBJ1-2; D unresolved. The CDR3 runs 14 residues. Germline V gives CDR1 SGHNT, CDR2 YYREEE (reference sequence). Deletions cut 6 bases from V and 1 base from J, with 13 bases between. The CDR3: CASTAQSINYGYTF. The CDR3 DNA reads as TGTGCCAGCACCGCACAGAGTATTAACTATGGCTACACCTTC.

V gene TRBV12-3 or TRBV12-4 combines with J gene TRBJ1-5; no clear D gene. V lost 1 base and J lost 7, with 8 bases in between. The CDR3 contains 13 residues. CDR3 DNA: TGTGCCAGCAGTTTAGGAATTGAGCAGCCCCAGCATTTT. Its protein is CASSLGIEQPQHF.

A single count supports this clone. The chain recombines TRBV3-1 (or the pseudogene TRBV3-2) with TRBJ2-7, with a possible D match to TRBD1 (6 bases). This CDR3 comprises 15 residues. Germline CDR1 is LGHDT and CDR2 is YNNKEL (reference sequence). With 4 bases removed from V and 6 bases from J, the gap between germline ends came to 19 bases. DNA for the CDR3: TGTGCCAGCAGCCCCCCCGCCAAGGGCAGGGGCGAGCAGTACTTC. It translates to CASSPPAKGRGEQYF.

V usage is TRBV5-4 and J usage is TRBJ2-2, with unresolved D. Trimming left V 2 bases short and J 4 bases short, with 6 bases between. This CDR3 comprises 13 residues. CDR1 and CDR2 from the germline V gene are SGHNT and YYREEE (reference sequence). CDR3 DNA: TGTGCCAGCAGCTTCTCGGTCACCGGGGAGCTGTTTTTT. As protein: CASSFSVTGELFF.

V and J are TRBV7-2 and TRBJ1-1; a possible D gene is TRBD1 (5 bases). The CDR3 runs 13 residues. V gave up 5 bases and J gave up 7 bases, with 14 bases separating them. In germline, CDR1 is SGHTA, CDR2 FQGNSA. The CDR3 nucleotides read TGTGCCAGCAGCCAAGGACGGAGGGGTGAAGCTTTCTTT. It codes for CASSQGRRGEAFF.

J is TRBJ1-3 and V is TRBV4-1; D is uncertain. CDR1 is MGHRA and CDR2 is YSYEKL in the germline V gene. CDR3 length: 16 residues. V was clipped by 0 bases and J by 0 bases, with 9 bases between them. The CDR3 region is CASSQDAGHSGNTIYF. CDR3 in DNA: TGCGCCAGCAGCCAAGACGCAGGCCACTCTGGAAACACCATATATTTT.

The chain is built from TRBV12-3 or TRBV12-4 and TRBJ1-2, with 7 bases fitting TRBD1. The CDR3 is 12 residues long. J lost 8 bases, V lost 2 bases, and 2 bases had no gene match. As DNA, the CDR3 is TGTGCCAGCAGTTTAACAGGGGTCGGCTACACCTTC. Protein sequence: CASSLTGVGYTF.

V gene TRBV4-3 combines with J gene TRBJ2-7, with 10 bases aligning to TRBD2. The CDR3 length is 17 residues. V lost 0 bases, J lost 5 bases, and 10 bases stayed unmatched. The germline CDR1 and CDR2 sequences are LGHNA and YSLEER. As DNA, the CDR3 is TGCGCCAGCAGCCAAGATCTGCTAGCGGGGGCCAGCAACGAGCAGTACTTC. It codes for CASSQDLLAGASNEQYF.

Points on this clone: This same CDR3 is encoded by further DNA sequences in the sample. The chain has TRBV6-5 and TRBJ2-1; possibly TRBD2 for D (5 bases). This CDR3 is built from 11 residues. Germline CDR1 and CDR2: MNHEY and SVGAGI. Trimming stripped 2 bases from V and 10 bases from J, with 6 bases between. The DNA of the CDR3 is TGTGCCAGCAGTTACGGGAGAGAGCAGTTCTTC. It codes for CASSYGREQFF.

The chain is built from TRBV28 and TRBJ1-2; possible D gene TRBD1, 6 bases. The V end was cut by 7 bases, the J end by 4 bases, with 13 bases between. Germline V CDR1 and CDR2: MDHEN, SYDVKM. The CDR3 loop spans 13 amino acids. The CDR3 is CASITDRSYGYTF. The CDR3 region has the DNA TGTGCCAGCATCACCGACAGGAGCTATGGCTACACCTTC.

This clone occurred a few times. This chain links TRBV9 with TRBJ1-4; 7 bases map to TRBD1. V gave up 3 bases and J gave up 3 bases; unmatched junction bases: 8. CDR3 size: 16 residues. Germline assignment: CDR1 SGDLS and CDR2 YYNGEE. The CDR3 region has the DNA TGTGCCAGCAGCGCCTATCCCGGGACAGCTAATGAAAAACTGTTTTTT. The encoded protein is CASSAYPGTANEKLFF.

V and J are TRBV5-1 and TRBJ2-1; 9 nucleotides match TRBD2. The CDR3 is 15 residues long. V dropped 0 bases and J dropped 5; count of bases not matched to a gene: 3. Germline CDR1 SGHRS, CDR2 YFSETQ. DNA of the CDR3: TGCGCCAGCAGCTTGGAAGCGGGGGGAAACAATGAGCAGTTCTTC. It translates to CASSLEAGGNNEQFF.

This clone was detected many times. The gene calls are TRBV2 and TRBJ1-5, with 7 bases that match TRBD1. The CDR3 consists of 13 residues. V trimming: 10 bases; J trimming: 7 bases; junction bases outside the gene matches: 10. Germline V gene sequence: CDR1 SNHLY, CDR2 FYNNEI. CDR3 protein: CATEGAPGQPQHF. CDR3 nucleotide sequence: TGTGCCACCGAGGGGGCGCCGGGGCAGCCCCAGCATTTT.

V usage is TRBV2 and J usage is TRBJ1-5; D not certain. Trimming shortened V by 6 bases and J by 3 bases, and 12 bases separated the two germline ends. The CDR3 runs 14 residues. CDR1 and CDR2 (germline): SNHLY, FYNNEI. The CDR3 region is CASRAGESNQPQHF. The CDR3 nucleotides are TGTGCCAGCAGGGCCGGGGAATCCAATCAGCCCCAGCATTTT.

The chain carries TRBV7-9 and TRBJ1-2; D possibly corresponds to TRBD1 (5 bases). The V gene lost 3 bases and the J gene lost 4 bases, with 9 bases spanning the gap. This CDR3 has 13 amino acids. Germline values: CDR1 SEHNR, CDR2 FQNEAQ (reference sequence). The CDR3 here is CASSFRGGYGYTF. As DNA, the CDR3 is TGTGCCAGCAGCTTCCGGGGGGGCTATGGCTACACCTTC. Looking up the rest from reference TRBV7-9 and TRBJ1-2 gives the full variable domain: DTGVSQNPRHKITKRGQNVTFRCDPISEHNRLYWYRQTLGQGPEFLTYFQNEAQLEKSRLLSDRFSAERPKGSFSTLEIQRTEQGDSAMYLCASSFRGGYGYTFGSGTRLTVV.

This rearrangement joins TRBV29-1 to TRBJ1-2, with TRBD1 matching 10 bases. CDR3 length: 14 residues. After removal of 5 bases from V and 3 bases from J, the junction contained 6 bases not matched to a gene. Germline CDR1 reads SQVTM; CDR2 reads ANQGSEA. CDR3 protein: CSVLGTGEDYGYTF. DNA for the CDR3: TGCAGCGTTTTGGGGACAGGGGAGGACTATGGCTACACCTTC.

The genes are TRBV24-1 and TRBJ1-3; unclear D gene. The V gene's germline CDR1 is KGHDR and CDR2 SFDVKD. The CDR3 sequence is 13 residues long. Trimming took 3 bases from V and 6 from J, leaving 8 bases between them. The CDR3 DNA follows: TGTGCCACCAGTGATCGCGGGGAAAACACCATATATTTT. Protein: CATSDRGENTIYF.

The chain employs TRBV18 and TRBJ2-7; 8 nucleotides line up with TRBD2. J lost 1 base, V lost 6 bases, and 11 bases had no gene match. Germline assignment: CDR1 KGHSH and CDR2 LQKENI. The CDR3 spans 16 residues. In DNA, the CDR3 is TGTGCCAGCTCGCTCCCCGGGGGGGTCCGATCCTACGAGCAGTACTTC. The encoded protein is CASSLPGGVRSYEQYF.

This clone was recorded once. This sequence joins TRBV11-3 and TRBJ1-5, with D perhaps matching TRBD1 (6 bases). Trimming took 2 bases from V and 5 from J, leaving 22 bases between them. CDR1 is SGHNT and CDR2 is YENEEA in the germline V gene. There are 18 residues in the CDR3. CDR3 residues: CASSLSGRGPSFDQPQHF. In DNA, the CDR3 is TGTGCCAGCAGCTTAAGTGGCAGGGGCCCCAGTTTCGATCAGCCCCAGCATTTT. The full variable domain, with the rest looked up from reference TRBV11-3 and TRBJ1-5, is EAGVVQSPRYKIIEKKQPVAFWCNPISGHNTLYWYLQNLGQGPELLIRYENEEAVDDSQLPKDRFSAERLKGVDSTLKIQPAELGDSAVYLCASSLSGRGPSFDQPQHFGDGTRLSIL.

This clone has more than one count but fewer than ten. The V gene is TRBV5-1, the J gene TRBJ1-6; TRBD1 is a possible D gene (6 bases). The CDR3 is made up of 14 amino acids. CDR1 and CDR2 from the germline V gene are SGHRS and YFSETQ. The V end was cut by 2 bases, the J end by 5 bases, with 8 bases between. The CDR3 region is CASSFGGDNSPLHF. Written as DNA, the CDR3 is TGCGCCAGCAGCTTTGGGGGCGATAATTCACCCCTCCACTTT.

The chain combines TRBV5-1 with TRBJ2-3; 9 bases align to TRBD2. With V trimmed by 0 bases and J by 1 base, 6 bases remained unmatched. The CDR3 runs to 17 residues. Germline V gives CDR1 SGHRS, CDR2 YFSETQ. The CDR3 coding sequence is TGCGCCAGCAGCTTGGATCGGCCTAGCGGGGGCACAGATACGCAGTATTTT. Amino acid sequence: CASSLDRPSGGTDTQYF.

The chain employs TRBV3-1 (or the pseudogene TRBV3-2) and TRBJ2-7, with a possible D match to TRBD2 (6 bases). Germline assignment: CDR1 LGHDT and CDR2 YNNKEL (reference sequence). The CDR3 loop spans 16 amino acids. V was trimmed by 3 bases and J by 2 bases, leaving 17 bases between them. The CDR3: CASSQSRVAGTYEQYF. As DNA, the CDR3 is TGTGCCAGCAGCCAGTCTAGGGTGGCGGGGACCTACGAGCAGTACTTC.